The T cell receptor beta chain under discussion was sequenced for a study of blood T cells in healthy people across ages (dated by TCRdb to the mid-2010s). Regarding the study in general: In model experiments, template switching captured roughly one uniquely barcoded TCR beta cDNA molecule for every two T cells. The study measured age-related changes in TCR beta repertoire diversity using deep sequencing normalized with unique cDNA molecular identifiers. To avoid experimental bias, donors of different ages were spread randomly across the sequencing lanes. The donors were split into four age groups: young (average around 15 years), middle-aged (roughly 40), aged (over 55) and long-lived (under 85). The study analyzed two additional independent replicas of 1 million unique cDNA reads from the same blood draw for two donors, one aged 18 to 29 and one aged 80 or older. The paper as a whole reports these results and caveats: Estimates of total diversity based on one million sequenced T cells were considered lower bounds and underestimates. As age increased, observed TCR beta diversity per million T cells dropped in a roughly linear way, and a significant reduction was already evident by age 40. There was a strong correlation between observed TCR beta diversity and the percentage of naive T cells measured by flow cytometry. Compared with the aged group, the long-lived group had more naive CD4+ T cells, fewer expanded clones and increased TCR diversity, a pattern suggesting age selection. Because profiling used bulk unsorted PBMCs, naive and antigen-experienced compartments could not be compared conclusively. Because the CMV infection status of the donors was unknown, age-related changes in expanded clonotypes may potentially have been confounded.

A note on this clonotype: Which antigen it targets is not known. It has no much larger one-base neighbor in the sample; base qualities were not kept.

The donors were roughly 38 Caucasian individuals from Russia, aged roughly 6 to 90 years, who were systemically healthy. Ten milliliters of peripheral blood were drawn from each donor into EDTA-treated Vacutainer tubes. Ficoll-Paque density-gradient centrifugation was used to isolate PBMCs, with at least 7 million per sample. Total RNA was extracted from PBMCs with Trizol reagent, with at least 6 micrograms obtained per sample. Naive CD45RAhigh/CD27high T cell percentages were measured by flow cytometry on a PBMC aliquot from every donor. Receptor amplification or capture employed 5' RACE. The instrument given in TCRdb is Illumina HiSeq 2500. A second PCR of roughly 6 to 11 cycles was performed with a sample-barcoded 5' primer and a J-beta primer mix. A unique molecular identifier was introduced onto each TCR beta cDNA molecule by a template-switch 5' adaptor carrying 12 random nucleotides. Each sample yielded at least 3 million CDR3-containing paired-end reads. All of the RNA was converted into first-strand cDNA using the Mint cDNA synthesis kit, with a TRBC-specific oligonucleotide serving as the primer. Following uracil-DNA glycosylase treatment, all cDNA underwent a first 18-cycle PCR with the universal primers M1SS and BC2_uni_R. Per the original workflow: For normalization, 1 million high-quality reads were randomly selected from each sample, with every read carrying a distinct molecular identifier. Instead of being binned into consensus sequences, reads that shared molecular identifiers were thrown out. CDR3 identification, clonotype clustering and error correction used MiTCR with a Q25 quality threshold and the strictest error-elimination algorithm. A nonparametric unseen species model with Euler transformation was used to estimate lower-bound total TCR beta diversity. TCRdb trimmed the raw reads at Q25, called clones with MiXCR and kept productive beta chains. Identical CDR3 proteins give one entry, which carries the most common genes and DNA. It is TCRdb's table, rather than the study itself, that gives the V and J calls and clone size. In this sample the table shows about 1.1 million distinct CDR3 sequences, around two fifths of which occur a single time. Less than 15% of the sample lies in the top ten.

The germline V gene sets CDR1 to MNHEY and CDR2 to SVGAGI. Trimming takes 10 bases from V and 0 bases from J, and the germline ends sit 12 bases apart. From its cysteine to its phenylalanine, the CDR3 spans 13 amino acids. Only CDR3 DNA is held: 39 bases, read in frame from base 1. The chain couples TRBV6-5 to TRBJ1-2, with a tentative D gene TRBD1 over 5 matching bases. Sequenced sample: blood. The sequence derives from a man between 18 and 35 years old in good health. The encoded CDR3 is CATQGGSNYGYTF. The bases are TGTGCCACCCAGGGAGGATCTAACTATGGCTACACCTTC.